The following is a TCR beta chain sequence with its context. This receptor's antigen is unknown. Per-nucleotide qualities are absent, and no much larger clonotype sits a single base away. V and J are truncated by 7 bases and 4 bases respectively, leaving an intervening sequence of 21 bases. The CDR3 spans 16 residues, from the cysteine through the phenylalanine. Left in the record is the CDR3 DNA by itself, 48 bases read in frame from the first base. Looking up the germline V gene (reference sequence) yields CDR1 LGHDT and CDR2 YNNKEL. The treatment or condition label on this specimen signifies: around 19 received Ad26.COV2.S at low or high dose, single or two shots; roughly five received placebo; per-sample allocation not given. Repertoires of vaccine and placebo recipients were sequenced from samples collected on day 63 after the first injection. In Cohort 1b, more than 20 adults aged 18-55 years were enrolled at a single site in Boston, USA, between 29 July and 7 August 2020. Ad26.COV2.S was a replication-incompetent adenovirus type 26 vector expressing a prefusion-stabilized SARS-CoV-2 spike protein from the original Wuhan strain.

The immunoSEQ Assay was the method used to sequence TCRbeta CDR3 regions. After extraction, genomic DNA underwent amplification by bias-controlled multiplex PCR, followed by high-throughput sequencing. Per the source publication's procedure: Collapsing and filtering of sequences were performed to quantify the absolute abundance of each unique TCRbeta CDR3 region. T cell fraction was estimated by normalizing TCRbeta template counts to usable DNA, which was measured by amplifying reference genes present in all nucleated cells. Repertoire TCRs were annotated as SARS-CoV-2-specific when V gene, CDR3 amino acid sequence and J gene were exactly matched to a known reactive TCR set. The reference SARS-CoV-2 TCR set was obtained from MIRA and was filtered for enrichment in COVID-19-positive ImmuneCODE repertoires, whereby public or cross-reactive TCRs were removed. Drawing on the MIRA antigens, annotated TCRs were analysed further at the level of specific ORF or position within ORF. Breadth was defined as annotated unique rearrangements over total unique productive rearrangements; depth was the summed frequency of those rearrangements. Two-sided Wilcoxon rank-sum tests were applied when comparing TCR breadth between groups. In its TCRdb copy, this immuneACCESS table keeps in-frame sequences only and misses some clones. Where compared with another copy, unresolved V genes explain less than half of these, and the others have no known cause. D and trimming come from the DNA, and the V and J calls and clone size come from that table. The sample table shows 350,000 to 450,000 clones, and around 84% are seen once. The ten largest make up about 3.5% of the sample.

The data stem from a study of Ad26.COV2.S vaccination and SARS-CoV-2 variants (dated by TCRdb to 2020 to 2022). General notes on the study: Donors in the vaccine arm were drawn from COV1001, a phase I-IIa trial of Ad26.COV2.S in healthy adults that was multicentre, randomized, double-blind and placebo-controlled. Dosing of Ad26.COV2.S was intramuscular, at either 5x10^10 or 1x10^11 viral particles, delivered as one shot or as two shots spaced 56 days apart. Participants in the trial were split at random into five groups of five each, receiving low-dose or high-dose Ad26.COV2.S once or twice, or else placebo on both occasions. A total of some 30 samples were included in the TCR-sequenced set, comprising 19 Ad26.COV2.S vaccine recipients, 5 placebo recipients and 8 SARS-CoV-2 convalescent individuals. Sequencing of the TCRbeta repertoire served to evaluate the specificity and breadth of SARS-CoV-2-reactive T cell receptors following Ad26.COV2.S vaccination. Throughout the experiments and outcome assessment, investigators stayed blinded to trial group allocation.

Study-wide conclusions, independent of this receptor: Comparable non-spike TCR breadth was observed between vaccine and placebo recipients, consistent with only spike being contained in the vaccine. It was noted by the authors that total T cell responses may have been underestimated by the TCR breadth and depth analyses. Substantial breadth of spike-specific CD8+ and CD4+ T cell responses was reported after vaccination. Higher spike-specific TCR breadth was observed in Ad26.COV2.S recipients than in placebo recipients (P = 0.0014). Comparing responses between vaccine doses or regimens was not something the study was powered to do.

This sequence originates from a person aged 18-65 years who received the Ad26.COV2.S COVID-19 vaccine or a placebo. The specimen was peripheral blood, collected in a trial of Ad26.COV2.S vaccine versus placebo. The V gene is TRBV3-1 (or the pseudogene TRBV3-2) and the J gene is TRBJ2-3; the D gene is perhaps TRBD1 or TRBD2, each of them matching over 6 bases. The nucleotides read TGTGCCAGCATCCCAAGGGGGGCGAGGACTCCAGATACGCAGTATTTT. Translated, it reads CASIPRGARTPDTQYF.